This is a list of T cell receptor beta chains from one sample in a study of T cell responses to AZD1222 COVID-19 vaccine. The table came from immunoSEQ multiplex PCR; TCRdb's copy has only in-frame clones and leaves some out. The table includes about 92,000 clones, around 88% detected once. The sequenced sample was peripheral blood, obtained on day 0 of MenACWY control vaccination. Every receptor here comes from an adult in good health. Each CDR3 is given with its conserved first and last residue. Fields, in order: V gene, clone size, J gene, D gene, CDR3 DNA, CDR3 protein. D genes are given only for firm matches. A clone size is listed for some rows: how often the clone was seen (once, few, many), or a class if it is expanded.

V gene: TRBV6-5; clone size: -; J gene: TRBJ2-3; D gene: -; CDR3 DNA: TGTGCCAGTGCCGGGACTCGCCTCACAGATACGCAGTATTTT; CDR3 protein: CASAGTRLTDTQYF
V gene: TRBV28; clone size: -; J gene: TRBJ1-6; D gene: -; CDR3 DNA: TGTGCCAGCAGAGGGGGGTTGTCACCCCTCCACTTT; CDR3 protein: CASRGGLSPLHF
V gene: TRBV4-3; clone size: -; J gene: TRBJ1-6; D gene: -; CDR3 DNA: TGCGCCAGCAGCCAAGATCCGCGGAATTCACCCCTCCACTTT; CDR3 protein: CASSQDPRNSPLHF
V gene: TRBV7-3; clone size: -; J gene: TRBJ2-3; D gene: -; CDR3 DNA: TGTGCCAGCAGCTTAATGGGTAGCATAGATACGCAGTATTTT; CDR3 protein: CASSLMGSIDTQYF
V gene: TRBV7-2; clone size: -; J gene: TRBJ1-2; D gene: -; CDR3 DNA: TGTGCCAGCTCCAGCGGGTGGAGCTTGGATGGCTACACCTTC; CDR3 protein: CASSSGWSLDGYTF
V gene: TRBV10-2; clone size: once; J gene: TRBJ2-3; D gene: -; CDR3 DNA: TGCGCCAGCATGGGGGGAGATACGCAGTATTTT; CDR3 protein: CASMGGDTQYF
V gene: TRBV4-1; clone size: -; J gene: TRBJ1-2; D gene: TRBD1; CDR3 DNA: TGCGCCAGCAGCCAAGTGGGACAGGGTACTAACTATGGCTACACCTTC; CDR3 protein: CASSQVGQGTNYGYTF
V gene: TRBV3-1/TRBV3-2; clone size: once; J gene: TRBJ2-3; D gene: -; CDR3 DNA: TGTGCCAGCAGCCAAGTGACCCGGGCAGGGGTCACAGATACGCAGTATTTT; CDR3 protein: CASSQVTRAGVTDTQYF
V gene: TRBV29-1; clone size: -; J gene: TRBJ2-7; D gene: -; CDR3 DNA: TGCAGCGTTGCACGAGGGGGAAACGAGCAGTACTTC; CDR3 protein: CSVARGGNEQYF
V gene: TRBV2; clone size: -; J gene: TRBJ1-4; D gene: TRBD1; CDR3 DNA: TGTGCCAGCAGTCAGGACAGGTTTAATGAAAAACTGTTTTTT; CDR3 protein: CASSQDRFNEKLFF
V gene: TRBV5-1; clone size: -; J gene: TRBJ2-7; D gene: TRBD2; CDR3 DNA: TGCGCCAGCAGCTTTAACGTAGGACTAGAAGCCGAGCAGTACTTC; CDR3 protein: CASSFNVGLEAEQYF
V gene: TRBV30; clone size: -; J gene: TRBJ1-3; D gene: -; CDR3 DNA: TGTGCCTGGAGTCCAGGGTACTCTGGAAACACCATATATTTT; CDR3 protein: CAWSPGYSGNTIYF
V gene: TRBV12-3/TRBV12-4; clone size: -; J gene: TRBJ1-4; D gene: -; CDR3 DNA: TGTGCCAGCAGCGGGGCTAATGAAAAACTGTTTTTT; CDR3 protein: CASSGANEKLFF
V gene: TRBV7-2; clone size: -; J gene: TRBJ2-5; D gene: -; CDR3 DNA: TGTGCCAGCAGCTTAAGTCAGGGACAAGAGACCCAGTACTTC; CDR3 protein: CASSLSQGQETQYF
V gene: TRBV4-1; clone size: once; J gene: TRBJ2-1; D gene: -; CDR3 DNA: TGCGCCAGCAGGACGACCAGCGGGACATCCTCCTACAATGAGCAGTTCTTC; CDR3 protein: CASRTTSGTSSYNEQFF
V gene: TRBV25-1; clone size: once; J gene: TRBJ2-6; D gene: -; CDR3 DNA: TGTGCCAGCAGTGAATATCATACCTCCGGGGCCAACGTCCTGACTTTC; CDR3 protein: CASSEYHTSGANVLTF
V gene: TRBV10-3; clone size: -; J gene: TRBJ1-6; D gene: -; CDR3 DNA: TGTGCCATCAAGGGGAGGCTAATGGGGGATTCACCCCTCCACTTT; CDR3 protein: CAIKGRLMGDSPLHF
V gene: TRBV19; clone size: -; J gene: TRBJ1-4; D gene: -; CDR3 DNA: TGTGCCAGTAGTTACACAGTTAATGAAAAACTGTTTTTT; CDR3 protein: CASSYTVNEKLFF
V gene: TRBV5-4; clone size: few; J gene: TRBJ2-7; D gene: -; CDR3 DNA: TGTGCCAGCAGCCCGGATGGACAGTCCCATAAGCAGTACTTC; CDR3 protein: CASSPDGQSHKQYF
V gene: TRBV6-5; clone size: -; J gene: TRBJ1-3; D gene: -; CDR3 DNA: TGTGCCAGCACCAGGTCGGGCTCTGGAAACACCATATATTTT; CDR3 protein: CASTRSGSGNTIYF
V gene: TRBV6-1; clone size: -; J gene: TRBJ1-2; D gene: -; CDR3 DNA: TGTGCCAGCAGTGACGCCGCCTCAGGGGAGGTCTATGGCTACACCTTC; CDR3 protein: CASSDAASGEVYGYTF
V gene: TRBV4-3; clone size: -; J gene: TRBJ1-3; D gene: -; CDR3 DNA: TGCGCCAGCAGCCAAGAAGGCACCTCTGGAAACACCATATATTTT; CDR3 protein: CASSQEGTSGNTIYF
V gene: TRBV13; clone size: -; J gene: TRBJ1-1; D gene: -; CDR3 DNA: TGTGCCAGCAGGTTCCGGGCGAACACTGAAGCTTTCTTT; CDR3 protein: CASRFRANTEAFF
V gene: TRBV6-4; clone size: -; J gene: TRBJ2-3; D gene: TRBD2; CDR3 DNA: TGTGCCAGCAGTGAAGGTAGCGGGGGGGCCGATACGCAGTATTTT; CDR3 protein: CASSEGSGGADTQYF
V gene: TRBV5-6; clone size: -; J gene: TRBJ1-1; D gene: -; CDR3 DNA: TGTGCCAGCAGCTTGCTCAGGAACACTGAAGCTTTCTTT; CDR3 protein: CASSLLRNTEAFF
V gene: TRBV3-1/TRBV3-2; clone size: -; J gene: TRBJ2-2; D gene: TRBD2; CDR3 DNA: TGTGCCAGCAGCCAAGATTTAGCGGGGGGCACCGGGGAGCTGTTTTTT; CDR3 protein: CASSQDLAGGTGELFF
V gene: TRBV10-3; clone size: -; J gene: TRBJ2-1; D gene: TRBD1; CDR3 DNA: TGTGCCATCAGAGTCAACAAACAGGGGAACAATGAGCAGTTCTTC; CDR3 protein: CAIRVNKQGNNEQFF
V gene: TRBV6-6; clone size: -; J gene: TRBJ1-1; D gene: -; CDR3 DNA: TGTGCCAGCAGTAGAAGGGGGGACAACGAAGCTTTCTTT; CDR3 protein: CASSRRGDNEAFF
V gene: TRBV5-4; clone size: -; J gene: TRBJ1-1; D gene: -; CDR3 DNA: TGTGCCAGCAGCTTTGGGGGGGGGACTGAAGCTTTCTTT; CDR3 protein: CASSFGGGTEAFF
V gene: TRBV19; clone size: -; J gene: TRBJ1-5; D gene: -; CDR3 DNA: TGTGCCAGTAGGGGGTGGGGGAACAATCAGCCCCAGCATTTT; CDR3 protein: CASRGWGNNQPQHF
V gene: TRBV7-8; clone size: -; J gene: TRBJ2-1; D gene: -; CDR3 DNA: TGTGCCAGCAGCTCAGGGGGACGGGGGAACAATGAGCAGTTCTTC; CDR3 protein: CASSSGGRGNNEQFF
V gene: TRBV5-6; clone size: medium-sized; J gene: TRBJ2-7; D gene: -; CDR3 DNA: TGTGCCAGCAGCTTGGACATCGGGTTGCACGAGCAGTACTTC; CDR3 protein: CASSLDIGLHEQYF
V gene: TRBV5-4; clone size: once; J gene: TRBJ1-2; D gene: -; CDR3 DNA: TGTGCCAGCAGCCAGAAGGGGGTTTATGGCTACACCTTC; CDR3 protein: CASSQKGVYGYTF
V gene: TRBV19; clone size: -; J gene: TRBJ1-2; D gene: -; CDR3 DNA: TGTGCCAGTAGTATAGATCGGGGGTATGGCTACACCTTC; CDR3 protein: CASSIDRGYGYTF
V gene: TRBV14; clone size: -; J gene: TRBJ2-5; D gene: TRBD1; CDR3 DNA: TGTGCCAGCAGCCGCCTGACCGGACAGGGCCGACAAGAGACCCAGTACTTC; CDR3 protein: CASSRLTGQGRQETQYF
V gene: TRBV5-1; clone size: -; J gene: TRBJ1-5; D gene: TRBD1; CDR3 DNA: TGCGCCAGCAGCTTGGGGGCGGACAGGGATCAGCCCCAGCATTTT; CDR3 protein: CASSLGADRDQPQHF
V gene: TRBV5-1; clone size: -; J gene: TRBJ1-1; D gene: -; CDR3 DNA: TGCGCCAGCAGCCCCTTGCAGGGCGGCACTGAAGCTTTCTTT; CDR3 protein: CASSPLQGGTEAFF
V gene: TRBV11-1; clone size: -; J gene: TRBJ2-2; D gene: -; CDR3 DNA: TGTGCCAGCAGCGCAAAGCCGAACACCGGGGAGCTGTTTTTT; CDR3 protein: CASSAKPNTGELFF
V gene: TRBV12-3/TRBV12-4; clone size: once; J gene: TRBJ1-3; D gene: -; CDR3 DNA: TGTGCCAGCAGTTTTCAGGACACCATATATTTT; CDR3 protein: CASSFQDTIYF
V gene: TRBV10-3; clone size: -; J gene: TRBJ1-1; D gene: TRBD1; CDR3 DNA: TGTGCCATCAAGTTGGGACAGGGGGGGATGAACACTGAAGCTTTCTTT; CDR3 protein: CAIKLGQGGMNTEAFF
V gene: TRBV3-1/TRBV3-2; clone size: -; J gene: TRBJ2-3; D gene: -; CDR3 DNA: TGTGCCAGCAGCCAGGGGGGGGACAGGACAGATACGCAGTATTTT; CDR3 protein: CASSQGGDRTDTQYF
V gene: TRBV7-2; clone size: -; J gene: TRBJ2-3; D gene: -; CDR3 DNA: TGTGCCAGCAGCTTATACCTGGGAGTCACAGATACGCAGTATTTT; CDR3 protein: CASSLYLGVTDTQYF
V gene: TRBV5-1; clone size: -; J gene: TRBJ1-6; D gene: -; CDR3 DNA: TGCGCCAGCAGCTCGGGACTTAATAATTCACCCCTCCACTTT; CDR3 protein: CASSSGLNNSPLHF
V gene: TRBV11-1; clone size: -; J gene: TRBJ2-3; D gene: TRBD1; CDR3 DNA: TGTGCCAGCAGCCCCAGGGGGTTAACGATCACAGATACGCAGTATTTT; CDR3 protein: CASSPRGLTITDTQYF
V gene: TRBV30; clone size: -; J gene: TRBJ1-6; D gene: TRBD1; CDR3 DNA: TGTGCCTGGAGTGTGGGCAGGGGGCAAAGTTCCTATAATTCACCCCTCCACTTT; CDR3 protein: CAWSVGRGQSSYNSPLHF